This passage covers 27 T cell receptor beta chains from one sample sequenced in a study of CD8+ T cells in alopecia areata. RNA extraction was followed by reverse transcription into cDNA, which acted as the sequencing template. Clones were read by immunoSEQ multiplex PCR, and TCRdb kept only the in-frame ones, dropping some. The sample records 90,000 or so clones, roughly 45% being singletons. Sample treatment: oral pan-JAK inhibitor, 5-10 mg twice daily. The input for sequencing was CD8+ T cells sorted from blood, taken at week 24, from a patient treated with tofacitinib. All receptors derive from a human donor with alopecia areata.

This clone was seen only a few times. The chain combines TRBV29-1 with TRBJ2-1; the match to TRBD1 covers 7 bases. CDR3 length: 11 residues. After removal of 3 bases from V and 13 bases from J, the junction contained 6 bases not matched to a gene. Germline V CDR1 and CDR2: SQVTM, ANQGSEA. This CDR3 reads CSVDMGQTQFF. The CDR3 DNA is TGCAGCGTTGACATGGGACAGACCCAGTTCTTC.

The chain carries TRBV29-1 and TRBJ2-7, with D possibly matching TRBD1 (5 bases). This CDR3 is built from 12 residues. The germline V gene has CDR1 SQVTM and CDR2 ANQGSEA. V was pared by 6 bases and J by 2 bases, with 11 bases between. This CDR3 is CSVQGKAYEQYF. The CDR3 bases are TGCAGCGTCCAGGGAAAGGCCTACGAGCAGTACTTC.

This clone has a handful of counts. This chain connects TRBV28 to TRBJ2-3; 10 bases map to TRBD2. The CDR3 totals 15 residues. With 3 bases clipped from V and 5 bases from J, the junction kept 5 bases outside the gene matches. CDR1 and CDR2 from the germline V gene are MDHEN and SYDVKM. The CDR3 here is CASSFLAGERDTQYF. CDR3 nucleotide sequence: TGTGCCAGCAGTTTTCTAGCGGGAGAACGAGATACGCAGTATTTT.

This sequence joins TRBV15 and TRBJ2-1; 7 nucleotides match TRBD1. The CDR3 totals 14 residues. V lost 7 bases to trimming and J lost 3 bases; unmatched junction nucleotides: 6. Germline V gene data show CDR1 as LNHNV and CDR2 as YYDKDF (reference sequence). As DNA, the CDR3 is TGTGCCACCAACGACAGGGTTCGCTACAATGAGCAGTTCTTC. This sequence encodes CATNDRVRYNEQFF.

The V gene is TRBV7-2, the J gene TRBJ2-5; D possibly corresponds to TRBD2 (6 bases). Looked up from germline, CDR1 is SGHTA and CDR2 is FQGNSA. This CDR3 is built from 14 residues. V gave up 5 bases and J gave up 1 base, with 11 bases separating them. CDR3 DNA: TGTGCCAGCAGCCAGTGGCGGGGCCAAGAGACCCAGTACTTC. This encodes CASSQWRGQETQYF.

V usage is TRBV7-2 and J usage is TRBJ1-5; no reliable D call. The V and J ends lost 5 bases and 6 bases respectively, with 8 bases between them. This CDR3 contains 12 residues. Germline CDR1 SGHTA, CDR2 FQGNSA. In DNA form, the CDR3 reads TGTGCCAGCAGCCCCACCGGTCAGCCCCAGCATTTT. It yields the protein CASSPTGQPQHF.

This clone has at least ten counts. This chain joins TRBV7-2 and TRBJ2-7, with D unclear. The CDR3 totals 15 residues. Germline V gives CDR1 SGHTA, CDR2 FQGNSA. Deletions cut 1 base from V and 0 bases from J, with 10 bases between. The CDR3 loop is CASSLVRLSSYEQYF. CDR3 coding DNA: TGTGCCAGCAGCTTAGTAAGGCTGAGCTCCTACGAGCAGTACTTC.

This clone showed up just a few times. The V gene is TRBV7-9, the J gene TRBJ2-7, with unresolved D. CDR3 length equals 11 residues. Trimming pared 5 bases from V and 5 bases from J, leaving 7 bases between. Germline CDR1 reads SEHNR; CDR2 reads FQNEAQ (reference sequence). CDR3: CASSPKDEQYF. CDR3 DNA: TGTGCCAGCAGCCCCAAGGACGAGCAGTACTTC.

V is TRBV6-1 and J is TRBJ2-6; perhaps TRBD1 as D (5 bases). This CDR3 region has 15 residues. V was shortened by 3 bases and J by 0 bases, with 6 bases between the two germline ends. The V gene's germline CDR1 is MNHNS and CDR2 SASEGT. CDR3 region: CASSDDSSGANVLTF. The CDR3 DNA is TGTGCCAGCAGTGATGACAGCTCTGGGGCCAACGTCCTGACTTTC.

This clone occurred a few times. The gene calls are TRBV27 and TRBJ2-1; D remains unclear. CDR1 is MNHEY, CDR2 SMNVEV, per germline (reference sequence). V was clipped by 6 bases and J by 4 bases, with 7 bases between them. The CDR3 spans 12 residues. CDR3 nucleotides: TGTGCCAGCAGCCCCACATACAATGAGCAGTTCTTC. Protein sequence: CASSPTYNEQFF.

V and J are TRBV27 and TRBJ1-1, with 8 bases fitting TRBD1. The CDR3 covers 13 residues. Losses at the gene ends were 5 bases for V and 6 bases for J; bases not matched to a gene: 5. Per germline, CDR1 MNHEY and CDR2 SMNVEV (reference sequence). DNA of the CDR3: TGTGCCAGCAGTCCTCAGGGGGCCGCTGAAGCTTTCTTT. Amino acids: CASSPQGAAEAFF.

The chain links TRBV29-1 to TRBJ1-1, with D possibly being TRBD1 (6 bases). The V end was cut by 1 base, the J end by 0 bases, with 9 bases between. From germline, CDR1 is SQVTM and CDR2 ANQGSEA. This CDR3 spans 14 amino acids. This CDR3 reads CSVEVRDMNTEAFF. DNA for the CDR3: TGCAGCGTTGAAGTAAGGGACATGAACACTGAAGCTTTCTTT.

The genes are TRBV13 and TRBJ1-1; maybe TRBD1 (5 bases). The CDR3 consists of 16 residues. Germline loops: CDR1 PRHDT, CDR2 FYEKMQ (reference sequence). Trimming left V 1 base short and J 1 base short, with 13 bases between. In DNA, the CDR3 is TGTGCCAGCAGCTTAGTGGGCAGGGCCGGGAACACTGAAGCTTTCTTT. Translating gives CASSLVGRAGNTEAFF.

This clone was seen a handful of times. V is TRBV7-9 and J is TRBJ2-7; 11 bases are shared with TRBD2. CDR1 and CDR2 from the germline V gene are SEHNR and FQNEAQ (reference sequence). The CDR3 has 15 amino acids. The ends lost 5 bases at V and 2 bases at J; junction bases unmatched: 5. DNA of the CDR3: TGTGCCAGCAGCAAAACTAGCGGGAGTCCCTACGAGCAGTACTTC. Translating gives CASSKTSGSPYEQYF.

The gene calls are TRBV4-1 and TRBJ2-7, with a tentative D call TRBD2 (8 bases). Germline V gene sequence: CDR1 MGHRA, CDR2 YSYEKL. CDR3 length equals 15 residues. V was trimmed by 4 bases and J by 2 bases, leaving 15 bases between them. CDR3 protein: CASSPGGDRPYEQYF. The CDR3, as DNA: TGCGCCAGCAGCCCCGGGGGGGACAGACCCTACGAGCAGTACTTC.

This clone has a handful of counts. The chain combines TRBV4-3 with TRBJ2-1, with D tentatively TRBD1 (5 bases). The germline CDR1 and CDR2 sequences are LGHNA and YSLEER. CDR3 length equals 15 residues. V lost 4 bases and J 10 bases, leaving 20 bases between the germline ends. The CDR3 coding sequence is TGCGCCAGCAGCCCACTGGACAAATGGGGCAAGGAGCAGTTCTTC. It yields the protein CASSPLDKWGKEQFF.

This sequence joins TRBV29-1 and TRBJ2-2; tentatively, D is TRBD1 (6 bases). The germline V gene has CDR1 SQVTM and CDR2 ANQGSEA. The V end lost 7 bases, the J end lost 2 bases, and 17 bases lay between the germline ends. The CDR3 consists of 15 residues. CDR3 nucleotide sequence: TGCAGCGCACCAAAGGACAGCCTTAACACCGGGGAGCTGTTTTTT. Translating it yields CSAPKDSLNTGELFF.

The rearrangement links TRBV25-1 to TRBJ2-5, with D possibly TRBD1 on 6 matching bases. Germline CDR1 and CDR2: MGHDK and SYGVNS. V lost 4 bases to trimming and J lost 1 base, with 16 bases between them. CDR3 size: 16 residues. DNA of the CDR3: TGTGCCAGCAGTGTTACAGGGCTGCGGGCCCAAGAGACCCAGTACTTC. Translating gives CASSVTGLRAQETQYF.

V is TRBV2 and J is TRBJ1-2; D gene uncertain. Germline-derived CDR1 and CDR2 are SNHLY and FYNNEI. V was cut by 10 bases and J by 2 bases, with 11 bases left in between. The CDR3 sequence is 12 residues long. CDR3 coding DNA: TGTGCCACCCTCCGGGGAAACTATGGCTACACCTTC. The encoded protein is CATLRGNYGYTF.

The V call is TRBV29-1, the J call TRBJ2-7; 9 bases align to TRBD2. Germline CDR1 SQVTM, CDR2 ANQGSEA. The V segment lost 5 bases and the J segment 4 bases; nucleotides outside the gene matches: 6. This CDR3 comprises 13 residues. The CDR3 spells CSVLAGGNYEQYF. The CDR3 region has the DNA TGCAGCGTTCTGGCGGGAGGGAATTACGAGCAGTACTTC.

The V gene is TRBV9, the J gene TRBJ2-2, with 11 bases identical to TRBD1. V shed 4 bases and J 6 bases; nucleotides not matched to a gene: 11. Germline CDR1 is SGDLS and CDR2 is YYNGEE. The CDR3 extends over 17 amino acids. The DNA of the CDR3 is TGTGCCAGCAGCCCCCGGGACAGGGGGTATTCGGCCGGGGAGCTGTTTTTT. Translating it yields CASSPRDRGYSAGELFF.

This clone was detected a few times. This chain's CDR3 is CASSLRGANYGYTF. The CDR3 coding sequence is TGTGCCAGCAGCTTGAGGGGGGCTAACTATGGCTACACCTTC. The chain has TRBV5-6 and TRBJ1-2; a possible D gene is TRBD1 (6 bases). V lost 1 base, J lost 0 bases, and 7 bases lay in between. The germline gives CDR1 SGHDT, CDR2 YYEEEE. The CDR3 consists of 14 residues. Full variable domain (rest looked up from reference TRBV5-6 and TRBJ1-2): DAGVTQSPTHLIKTRGQQVTLRCSPKSGHDTVSWYQQALGQGPQFIFQYYEEEERQRGNFPDRFSGHQFPNYSSELNVNALLLGDSALYLCASSLRGANYGYTFGSGTRLTVV.

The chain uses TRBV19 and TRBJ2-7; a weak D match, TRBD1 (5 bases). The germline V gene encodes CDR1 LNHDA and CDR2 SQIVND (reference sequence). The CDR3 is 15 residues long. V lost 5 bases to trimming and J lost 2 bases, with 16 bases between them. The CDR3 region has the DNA TGTGCCAGTAGTGGAACGACAGCACCCCCCTACGAGCAGTACTTC. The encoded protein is CASSGTTAPPYEQYF.

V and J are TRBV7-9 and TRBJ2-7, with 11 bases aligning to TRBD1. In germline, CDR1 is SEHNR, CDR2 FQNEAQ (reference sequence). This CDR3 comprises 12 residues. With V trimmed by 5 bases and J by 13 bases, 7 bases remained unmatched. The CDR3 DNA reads TGTGCCAGCAGCCCGGGACAGGGGGAACGATACTTC. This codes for CASSPGQGERYF.

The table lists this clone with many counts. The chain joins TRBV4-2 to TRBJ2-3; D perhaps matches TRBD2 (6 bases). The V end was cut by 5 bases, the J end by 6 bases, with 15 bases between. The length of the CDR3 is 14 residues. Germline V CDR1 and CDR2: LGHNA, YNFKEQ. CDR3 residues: CASSLASGLDTQYF. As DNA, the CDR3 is TGTGCCAGCAGCTTAGCCAGCGGGCTTGATACGCAGTATTTT.

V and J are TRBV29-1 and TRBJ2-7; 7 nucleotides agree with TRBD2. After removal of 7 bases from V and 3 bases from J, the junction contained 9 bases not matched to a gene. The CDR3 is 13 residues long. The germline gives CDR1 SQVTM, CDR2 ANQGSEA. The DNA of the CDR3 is TGCAGCGCTGCGGGAGACACACACTACGAGCAGTACTTC. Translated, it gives CSAAGDTHYEQYF.

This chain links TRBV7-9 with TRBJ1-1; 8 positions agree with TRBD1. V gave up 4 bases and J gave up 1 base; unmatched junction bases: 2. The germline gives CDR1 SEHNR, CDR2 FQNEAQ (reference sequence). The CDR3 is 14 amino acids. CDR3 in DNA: TGTGCCAGCAGCTCGACAGGGGCGAACACTGAAGCTTTCTTT. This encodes CASSSTGANTEAFF.